This TCR beta chain was captured by sequencing in a study of blood T cell repertoires in COVID-19. Study at large: The United States, Italy and Spain were the sources of the acute and convalescent COVID-19 samples.

Profiling relied on immunoSEQ multiplex PCR, and the TCRdb table lists in-frame clones only, not all of them. The data contain 190,000 or so clones, around 88% of them singletons. Clinical history reported by participants formed the basis on which cohorts were assigned. Cohort 3 recovered donors had two negative PCRs, clearance, or symptom resolution. V lost 1 base and J 4 bases, leaving 8 bases between the germline ends. The CDR3 is 14 residues long. Looked up from germline, CDR1 is SGHTS and CDR2 is YDEGEE. The sequenced sample consisted of PBMCs or T cells enriched from blood (not recorded which). The chain has TRBV5-8 and TRBJ2-2; D possibly corresponds to TRBD1 (5 bases). This TCR came from a woman under 40 who had recovered from COVID-19. The DNA of the CDR3 is TGTGCCAGCAGCTTGATGGGGCCCACCGGGGAGCTGTTTTTT. Translation: CASSLMGPTGELFF.